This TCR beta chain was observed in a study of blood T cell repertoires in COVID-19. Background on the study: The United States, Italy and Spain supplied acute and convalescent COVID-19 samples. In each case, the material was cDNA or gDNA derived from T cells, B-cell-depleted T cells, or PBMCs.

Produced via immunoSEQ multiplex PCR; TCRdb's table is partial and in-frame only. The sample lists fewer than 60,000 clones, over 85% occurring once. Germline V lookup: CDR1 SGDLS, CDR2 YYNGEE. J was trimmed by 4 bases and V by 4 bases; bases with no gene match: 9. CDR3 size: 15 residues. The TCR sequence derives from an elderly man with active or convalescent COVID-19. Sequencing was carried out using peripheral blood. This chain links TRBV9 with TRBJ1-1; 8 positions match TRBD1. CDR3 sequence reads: CASSQVVTGGTEAFF. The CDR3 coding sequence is TGTGCCAGCAGCCAAGTGGTAACAGGGGGCACTGAAGCTTTCTTT.